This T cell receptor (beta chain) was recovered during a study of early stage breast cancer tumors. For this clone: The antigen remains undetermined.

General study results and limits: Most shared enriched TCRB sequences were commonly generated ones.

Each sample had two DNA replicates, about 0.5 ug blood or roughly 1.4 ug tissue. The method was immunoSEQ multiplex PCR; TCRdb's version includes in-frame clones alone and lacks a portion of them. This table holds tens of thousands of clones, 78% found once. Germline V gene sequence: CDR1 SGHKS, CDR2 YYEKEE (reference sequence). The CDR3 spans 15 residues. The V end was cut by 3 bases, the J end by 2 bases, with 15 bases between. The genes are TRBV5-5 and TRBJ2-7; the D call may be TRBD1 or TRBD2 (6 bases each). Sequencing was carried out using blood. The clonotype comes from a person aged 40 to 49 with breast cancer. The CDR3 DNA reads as TGTGCCAGCAGCTCGACCGGGGGCTCTACCTACGAGCAGTACTTC. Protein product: CASSSTGGSTYEQYF.